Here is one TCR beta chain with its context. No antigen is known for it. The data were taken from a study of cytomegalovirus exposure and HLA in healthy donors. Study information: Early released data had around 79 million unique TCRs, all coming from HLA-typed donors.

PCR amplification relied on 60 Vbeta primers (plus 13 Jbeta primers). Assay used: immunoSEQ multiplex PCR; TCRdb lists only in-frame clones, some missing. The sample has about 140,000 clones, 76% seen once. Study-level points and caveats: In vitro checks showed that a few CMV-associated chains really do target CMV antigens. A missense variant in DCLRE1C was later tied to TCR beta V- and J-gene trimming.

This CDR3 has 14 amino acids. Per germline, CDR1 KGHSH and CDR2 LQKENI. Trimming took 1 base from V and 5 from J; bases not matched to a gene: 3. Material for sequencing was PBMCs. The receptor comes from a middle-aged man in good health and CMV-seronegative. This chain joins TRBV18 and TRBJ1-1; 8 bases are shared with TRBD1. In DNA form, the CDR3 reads TGTGCCAGCTCACCACGGACAGGGAAGACTGAAGCTTTCTTT. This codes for CASSPRTGKTEAFF.